This paragraph reports one TCR beta chain. Germline V lookup: CDR1 MDHEN, CDR2 SYDVKM. V lost 7 bases and J 6 bases, leaving 12 bases between the germline ends. The CDR3 has 12 amino acids. Libraries were prepared by immunoSEQ multiplex PCR; TCRdb keeps only in-frame clonotypes and omits some of them. This sample has approximately 250,000 clones; more than 70% occur once, and the top ten carry approximately 5.5%. The sample is drawn from a study of blood T cell repertoires in COVID-19. Turning to the study itself: The cDNA or gDNA used as material had been derived from T cells, B-cell-depleted T cells, or PBMCs.

Sequencing was performed on peripheral blood. This TCR came from a woman of 80 years or more with COVID-19, enrolled during active disease. This sequence joins TRBV28 and TRBJ1-1, with unresolved D. This CDR3 is CASTPTKAEAFF. DNA of the CDR3: TGTGCCAGCACCCCAACTAAGGCTGAAGCTTTCTTT.